The 2 T cell receptor beta chains given below trace back to one sample, sequenced in a study of post-analysis software for immune sequencing data (dated by TCRdb to 2013 to 2016). Here is what the overall study found, with its caveats: Patients showed significantly higher frequencies than controls for roughly five TRBV segments, among them TRBV5-6, TRBV5-1 and TRBV20-1.

These receptors' antigens are unknown. Libraries were made using PCR. The sequencer was an Illumina HiSeq 2500. To reduce PCR and sequencing biases, unique molecular identifiers were built into the TCR beta cDNA libraries. The public reads were quality trimmed at Q25 with fastp and then assembled into clones with MiXCR by TCRdb, keeping productive beta chains. Every entry covers one CDR3 protein and lists the most common genes and DNA from its rows. The sample table lists hundreds of thousands of distinct CDR3 sequences, approximately 53% of them with a count of one. The top ten clonotypes cover approximately 4.4% of the sample. The specimen was blood. These receptor sequences come from a girl aged 5 to 17 with multiple sclerosis.

The chain combines TRBV5-1 with TRBJ1-4; D is possibly TRBD1 (6 bases). CDR1 and CDR2 from the germline V gene are SGHRS and YFSETQ. This CDR3 spans 15 amino acids. V gave up 4 bases and J gave up 5 bases, with 15 bases separating them. The CDR3, as DNA: TGCGCCAGCAGCCCACGCGGGGGGCAAAATGAAAAACTGTTTTTT. Its protein is CASSPRGGQNEKLFF.

This chain joins TRBV27 and TRBJ2-1; TRBD2 agrees at 7 bases. Unmatched junction bases numbered 7, after V lost 2 bases and J lost 0 bases. Germline CDR1 MNHEY, CDR2 SMNVEV (reference sequence). The CDR3 has 17 residues. The CDR3 is CASSLMGRGSSYNEQFF. CDR3 nucleotides: TGTGCCAGCAGTTTAATGGGGAGGGGAAGCTCCTACAATGAGCAGTTCTTC.